This is a list of T cell receptor beta chains from one sample in a study of blood T cell repertoires in COVID-19. Produced via immunoSEQ multiplex PCR; TCRdb's table is partial and in-frame only. Of about 260,000 clones in the sample, approximately 86% were seen once. What was sequenced was peripheral blood. The receptor set was obtained from a woman aged 55-75 years with COVID-19, enrolled during active disease. Each CDR3 is given with its conserved first and last residue. D genes are given only for firm matches.

j_gene | v_gene | d_gene | CDR3aa
TRBJ1-1 | TRBV4-3 | NA | CASSLPPAGGLNTEAFF
TRBJ2-1 | TRBV5-1 | NA | CASSSGPQDYNEQFF
TRBJ1-1 | TRBV5-1 | NA | CASSWSPGTEAFF
TRBJ2-1 | TRBV19 | NA | CASSIPSTSYNEQFF
TRBJ2-1 | TRBV6-2/TRBV6-3 | NA | CASSSDGLLSSYNEQFF
TRBJ2-1 | TRBV7-9 | TRBD2 | CASSLSGGLSYNEQFF
TRBJ2-3 | TRBV5-4 | TRBD2 | CASSPGLAPSTDTQYF
TRBJ2-3 | TRBV3-1/TRBV3-2 | TRBD2 | CASSLGTSGMLDTQYF
TRBJ1-1 | TRBV19 | NA | CASRDRRGSGNTEAFF
TRBJ1-5 | TRBV28 | NA | CATSPTGGSGNQPQHF
TRBJ1-3 | TRBV7-8 | NA | CASSAGGAGNTIYF
TRBJ2-2 | TRBV4-1 | NA | CASSQIAEPSTGELFF
TRBJ2-2 | TRBV6-1 | NA | CASSELTGELFF
TRBJ2-1 | TRBV5-4 | TRBD1 | CASSLGQASYNEQFF
TRBJ2-1 | TRBV7-9 | NA | CASSPAGTGNGGQFF
TRBJ1-6 | TRBV5-1 | NA | CASSLGQGDSPLHF
TRBJ1-2 | TRBV2 | NA | CASSDPAGASWGYTF
TRBJ1-5 | TRBV19 | NA | CASTPGLGGLNQPQHF
TRBJ1-4 | TRBV7-9 | NA | CASSLWGAGNEKLFF
TRBJ2-7 | TRBV3-1/TRBV3-2 | TRBD2 | CASSHGTSGRRFGYEQYF
TRBJ2-7 | TRBV7-9 | NA | CASSLVVDEQYF
TRBJ1-5 | TRBV6-2/TRBV6-3 | TRBD1 | CASSYSMWTGGQPQHF
TRBJ2-7 | TRBV28 | TRBD2 | CASLKSGRVSYEQYF
TRBJ2-1 | TRBV7-7 | TRBD1 | CASSLARTGSDEQFF
TRBJ1-1 | TRBV5-1 | NA | CASSRDSDTGKNTEAFF
TRBJ2-5 | TRBV19 | NA | CASSYNPGLQETQYF
TRBJ2-2 | TRBV9 | NA | CASSVDRTGELFF
TRBJ2-1 | TRBV24-1 | NA | CATSDLQSQSSYNEQFF
TRBJ1-5 | TRBV28 | NA | CASSLWTDHSNQPQHF
TRBJ1-2 | TRBV15 | NA | CATSRVRSGIGTNYGYTF
TRBJ2-1 | TRBV6-2/TRBV6-3 | TRBD2 | CASSTGTTSSYNEQFF
TRBJ2-5 | TRBV5-4 | NA | CASSSGHKETQYF
TRBJ1-6 | TRBV4-1 | NA | CASSQDFGQSSYNSPLHF
TRBJ2-1 | TRBV28 | TRBD2 | CASSSNSPSSGYSYNEQFF
TRBJ2-1 | TRBV5-8 | TRBD2 | CASSLVAGVKFF
TRBJ1-2 | TRBV6-5 | NA | CASRTGIGGYTF
TRBJ2-2 | TRBV24-1 | TRBD2 | CATSDSGLAGDTGELFF
TRBJ2-7 | TRBV20-1 | NA | CSARTYYEQYF
TRBJ1-1 | TRBV5-1 | NA | CASSLEGGRFTEAFF
TRBJ1-2 | TRBV29-1 | NA | CSGRDTDYGYTF
TRBJ2-1 | TRBV7-7 | NA | CASSLNPREQFF
TRBJ1-1 | TRBV5-6 | NA | CASSLFREAMNTEAFF
TRBJ2-5 | TRBV5-4 | TRBD2 | CASSPTSGRKTQYF
TRBJ2-5 | TRBV19 | NA | CASSRAGTQETQYF
TRBJ2-2 | TRBV4-2 | NA | CASSQDLTGELFF
TRBJ2-3 | TRBV30 | TRBD1 | CAWSAGTDTDTQYF
TRBJ1-4 | TRBV6-5 | TRBD1 | CASRAGTGNEKLFF
TRBJ1-2 | TRBV28 | NA | CASSSAEGQGYGYTF
TRBJ2-5 | TRBV10-3 | TRBD2 | CAISGRPGTNPHQETQYF
TRBJ1-2 | TRBV30 | TRBD1 | CAWTLGPPGGYGYTF
TRBJ1-2 | TRBV18 | NA | CASSPKTDRSSYGYTF
TRBJ1-1 | TRBV30 | TRBD1 | CAWTDRGTTEAFF
TRBJ2-7 | TRBV11-1 | NA | CASSTTNYEQYF
TRBJ1-3 | TRBV28 | NA | CASSPTGSGNTIYF
TRBJ2-5 | TRBV29-1 | TRBD2 | CSVGRSGRAPETQYF
TRBJ2-1 | TRBV21-1 | NA | CASSNYRDREAEYYNEQFF
TRBJ2-7 | TRBV11-2 | NA | CASSLITLAQTYEQYF